The entry that follows covers one T cell receptor beta chain sequence. Its target is not known. This sample stems from a study of human T cells and chemical hapten exposure. Study-wide background: Subjects had 2% DPC placed on approximately 2 cm by approximately 2 cm of upper inner arm skin for sensitization. Study results and caveats: With DPC sensitization, TCRs exceeding 1 in 1000 frequency showed no change.

Individual cDNA molecules in this library carried unique molecular identifiers. MiXCR, applied by TCRdb to the RACE reads, yields one record per CDR3 protein. The sample shows some 350,000 distinct CDR3 sequences, 5.5% to 8% of them seen only once. This CDR3 is 17 amino acids long. Trimming took 1 base from V and 3 from J; bases not matched to a gene: 7. Germline CDR1 and CDR2: SGHVS and FNYEAQ. As for time point: patch test 1, 2 weeks after DPC sensitization. Treatment in this sample: therapeutic diphenylcyclopropenone sensitization with weekly scalp DPC. This sequence joins TRBV7-6 and TRBJ2-7, with 12 bases identical to TRBD2. This receptor was taken from a woman under 30 with alopecia areata. Some clones in this sample may be carry-over from other donors' samples. The sample was whole blood, taken in connection with sensitization to the hapten diphenylcyclopropenone (DPC). CDR3 amino acids: CASSLETGLAGRYEQYF. DNA of the CDR3: TGTGCCAGCAGCTTAGAAACCGGACTAGCGGGGCGCTACGAGCAGTACTTC.